Following are 23 T cell receptor beta chains from one sample sequenced in a study of cytomegalovirus exposure and HLA in healthy donors (dated by TCRdb to about 2017). Library construction relied on the immunoSEQ multiplex PCR assay. For the multiplex PCR, a mixture combining 60 forward primers for TCR Vbeta segments and 13 reverse primers for TCR Jbeta segments was used. TCRdb carries this immuneACCESS record with in-frame sequences only. Its versions omit some clonotypes, under half of them owing to an unresolved V gene in the studies checked, with the rest unexplained. The sample data list more than 150,000 clones, and 82% of these were observed just once. Of the sample, less than 2% is held by the ten largest clones. Sequenced sample: PBMCs. Receptor source: a man aged 40-55 years in good health and CMV-seronegative.

This clone was recorded once. The genes are TRBV27 and TRBJ2-7, with D perhaps matching TRBD2 (5 bases). Trimming removed 6 bases from V and 0 bases from J, with 15 bases in between. CDR1 and CDR2 from the germline V gene are MNHEY and SMNVEV (reference sequence). The CDR3 is made up of 15 amino acids. The CDR3 nucleotides read TGTGCCAGCAGCCCCGAGGGTTCCTTCTCCTACGAGCAGTACTTC. Protein sequence: CASSPEGSFSYEQYF.

The chain combines TRBV18 with TRBJ1-1; 7 bases fit TRBD1. The V and J ends lost 8 bases and 5 bases, in that order; junction bases with no gene match: 11. CDR1 and CDR2 (germline): KGHSH, LQKENI. This CDR3 is 14 amino acids long. The CDR3 here is CASTNTGDGTEAFF. CDR3 DNA sequence: TGTGCCAGCACAAACACAGGGGATGGGACTGAAGCTTTCTTT.

V usage is TRBV5-6 and J usage is TRBJ1-4, with TRBD1 identical over 9 bases. V was pared by 4 bases and J by 4 bases, with 8 bases of the junction left unmatched. This CDR3 spans 16 amino acids. Germline V CDR1 and CDR2: SGHDT, YYEEEE. CDR3 DNA sequence: TGTGCCAGCAGCCCATGGGGGACAGGGAGTAATGAAAAACTGTTTTTT. Its translation: CASSPWGTGSNEKLFF. Complete variable domain (other parts from reference TRBV5-6 and TRBJ1-4): DAGVTQSPTHLIKTRGQQVTLRCSPKSGHDTVSWYQQALGQGPQFIFQYYEEEERQRGNFPDRFSGHQFPNYSSELNVNALLLGDSALYLCASSPWGTGSNEKLFFGSGTQLSVL.

The chain links TRBV2 to TRBJ2-1; 7 bases map to TRBD2. V shed 2 bases and J 5 bases; nucleotides not matched to a gene: 3. Germline CDR1 is SNHLY and CDR2 is FYNNEI. The CDR3 is 14 amino acids. In DNA, the CDR3 is TGTGCCAGCAGTGAACTAGCGGCCAACAATGAGCAGTTCTTC. As protein: CASSELAANNEQFF.

In this sample, this clone turned up a few times. The chain carries TRBV2 and TRBJ2-2; no reliable D call. Trimming took off 5 bases at V and 3 bases at J, with 16 bases between the two ends. Germline assignment: CDR1 SNHLY and CDR2 FYNNEI. The CDR3 is 16 residues long. CDR3 DNA sequence: TGTGCCAGCAGTCCTCTAGAAATCCGGGACACCGGGGAGCTGTTTTTT. Encoded protein: CASSPLEIRDTGELFF.

The J gene is TRBJ2-1, the V gene TRBV7-2, with TRBD1 identical over 7 bases. V shed 5 bases, J shed 0 bases, and the junction held 4 bases outside the gene matches. This CDR3 is built from 15 residues. Germline V gene lookup returns CDR1 SGHTA and CDR2 FQGNSA. DNA for the CDR3: TGTGCCAGCAGCCCCCGACAGGGCTCCTACAATGAGCAGTTCTTC. It specifies CASSPRQGSYNEQFF.

On this clone: Other DNA sequences of this sample code for an identical CDR3. The chain has TRBV9 and TRBJ2-1; TRBD2 matches at 14 bases. The V segment lost 3 bases and the J segment 7 bases; nucleotides outside the gene matches: 3. The CDR3 spans 15 residues. Germline-derived CDR1 and CDR2 are SGDLS and YYNGEE. The CDR3 here is CASSAGLAGVNEQFF. CDR3 sequence (DNA): TGTGCCAGCAGCGCGGGACTAGCGGGAGTAAATGAGCAGTTCTTC.

This rearrangement joins TRBV28 to TRBJ2-7; 8 nucleotides align to TRBD2. After removal of 3 bases from V and 7 bases from J, the junction contained 11 bases not matched to a gene. Germline values: CDR1 MDHEN, CDR2 SYDVKM. This CDR3 contains 15 residues. The CDR3 loop reads CASSFASGGPREQYF. The DNA for the CDR3 is TGTGCCAGCAGTTTCGCCTCGGGAGGGCCGCGGGAGCAGTACTTC.

This clone has a handful of counts. The V gene is TRBV9, the J gene TRBJ1-3, with D possibly being TRBD1 (5 bases). This CDR3 region has 17 residues. The germline V gene encodes CDR1 SGDLS and CDR2 YYNGEE. With 0 bases removed from V and 0 bases from J, the gap between germline ends came to 13 bases. The chain's CDR3 is CASSVVSGLGSGNTIYF. The CDR3 bases are TGTGCCAGCAGCGTAGTTTCAGGGCTCGGCTCTGGAAACACCATATATTTT.

This chain uses TRBV19 with TRBJ1-5; 9 nucleotides agree with TRBD1. The germline CDR1 and CDR2 sequences are LNHDA and SQIVND (reference sequence). There are 16 residues in the CDR3. Trimming removed 1 base from V and 5 bases from J; junction bases left unmatched: 6. The CDR3 reads CASSIGQGGSYQPQHF. The CDR3 nucleotides read TGTGCCAGTAGTATAGGACAGGGGGGTTCCTATCAGCCCCAGCATTTT.

This clone showed up just a few times. The J gene is TRBJ2-1, the V gene TRBV5-1, with 11 positions matching TRBD2. With V trimmed by 0 bases and J by 6 bases, 2 bases remained unmatched. CDR1 is SGHRS and CDR2 is YFSETQ in the germline V gene. CDR3 length equals 15 residues. The CDR3 sequence: CASSLVAGGPNEQFF. The CDR3 nucleotides read TGCGCCAGCAGCTTGGTAGCGGGGGGGCCCAATGAGCAGTTCTTC.

V is TRBV7-8 and J is TRBJ2-1; possibly TRBD1 for D (5 bases). V was pared by 1 base and J by 0 bases, with 22 bases between. Germline V gene sequence: CDR1 SGHVS, CDR2 FQNEAQ. This CDR3 spans 20 amino acids. CDR3: CASSLGGRAYLSRSYNEQFF. Here the CDR3 DNA reads TGTGCCAGCAGCTTAGGCGGCAGGGCCTACCTTTCCCGCTCCTACAATGAGCAGTTCTTC.

This clone occurred once. The chain links TRBV5-1 to TRBJ2-5; 8 bases fit TRBD2. CDR1 SGHRS and CDR2 YFSETQ come from the germline V gene. V lost 5 bases and J lost 1; bases outside the gene matches: 4. The CDR3 extends over 14 amino acids. The CDR3 region has the DNA TGCGCCAGCAGTCCAGCGGGGGCCCAAGAGACCCAGTACTTC. It specifies CASSPAGAQETQYF.

The chain is built from TRBV5-1 and TRBJ2-7; tentative D call: TRBD2 (5 bases). V dropped 2 bases and J dropped 6 bases, with 18 bases sitting between them. CDR3 length equals 15 residues. The germline CDR1 and CDR2 sequences are SGHRS and YFSETQ. CDR3 DNA sequence: TGCGCCAGCAGCTTAAGCCCGCAGACGCGGGCCGAGCAGTACTTC. The encoded protein is CASSLSPQTRAEQYF.

This clone came up once. V gene TRBV12-5 combines with J gene TRBJ2-5; maybe TRBD1 (5 bases). V shed 7 bases and J shed 0 bases, with 18 bases lying between them. Germline-derived CDR1 and CDR2 are LGHNT and FRNRAP. The length of the CDR3 is 16 residues. The CDR3 sequence is CASAPPTRQNQETQYF. CDR3 DNA: TGTGCTAGTGCCCCCCCGACCCGACAGAACCAAGAGACCCAGTACTTC.

The chain carries TRBV19 and TRBJ1-2; possibly TRBD1 for D (5 bases). The germline CDR1 and CDR2 sequences are LNHDA and SQIVND (reference sequence). Between the trimmed V and J ends, which lost 6 bases and 0 bases, there was a span of 17 bases. CDR3 length equals 16 residues. The CDR3 DNA reads as TGTGCCAGTAGCCGGCCCAGGGTTAGGTCTAACTATGGCTACACCTTC. This codes for CASSRPRVRSNYGYTF.

This chain connects TRBV4-1 to TRBJ2-7, with D maybe TRBD1 (6 bases). V shed 1 base and J shed 3 bases, with 16 bases lying between them. This CDR3 comprises 16 residues. Per germline, CDR1 MGHRA and CDR2 YSYEKL. The CDR3 region has the DNA TGCGCCAGCAGCCAAGGGATTACAGGGATAGGCTACGAGCAGTACTTC. This sequence encodes CASSQGITGIGYEQYF.

The chain combines TRBV28 with TRBJ2-7; 12 nucleotides match TRBD2. The CDR3 extends over 18 amino acids. Germline V gives CDR1 MDHEN, CDR2 SYDVKM. V dropped 7 bases and J dropped 0; count of bases not matched to a gene: 13. The CDR3 DNA follows: TGTGCCAGCACTCAGGATGGACTAGCGGGGAAAAGCTCCTACGAGCAGTACTTC. It is translated as CASTQDGLAGKSSYEQYF.

This chain connects TRBV7-2 to TRBJ2-7; 9 bases are shared with TRBD2. CDR3 length: 14 residues. J lost 3 bases, V lost 5 bases, and 5 bases had no gene match. CDR1 is SGHTA and CDR2 is FQGNSA in the germline V gene. CDR3 residues: CASSGGLALYEQYF. For the CDR3, the DNA is TGTGCCAGCAGCGGGGGACTAGCCCTCTACGAGCAGTACTTC.

This clone was counted between two and nine times. The rearrangement uses TRBV6-5 and TRBJ2-5, with no clear D. V was clipped by 5 bases and J by 5 bases, with 6 bases between them. Germline V gives CDR1 MNHEY, CDR2 SVGAGI. The CDR3 contains 11 residues. CDR3 region: CASSASETQYF. In nucleotides, the CDR3 is TGTGCCAGCAGTGCGTCGGAGACCCAGTACTTC.

The genes are TRBV27 and TRBJ2-7; TRBD1 aligns across 7 bases. V was clipped by 2 bases and J by 2 bases; unmatched bases: 3. Looked up from germline, CDR1 is MNHEY and CDR2 is SMNVEV (reference sequence). This CDR3 spans 14 amino acids. The CDR3 loop is CASSLDRAPYEQYF. CDR3 nucleotides: TGTGCCAGCAGTTTAGACAGGGCCCCCTACGAGCAGTACTTC.

The rearrangement joins TRBV28 to TRBJ1-5; 9 nucleotides align to TRBD1. J lost 6 bases, V lost 5 bases, and 5 bases had no gene match. Germline loops: CDR1 MDHEN, CDR2 SYDVKM. CDR3 length equals 14 residues. The CDR3 loop is CASSPGQGSQPQHF. Written as DNA, the CDR3 is TGTGCCAGCAGTCCTGGACAGGGGAGTCAGCCCCAGCATTTT.

Only a few counts were recorded for this clone. The chain employs TRBV19 and TRBJ2-5; TRBD2 might be the D (6 bases). V was shortened by 5 bases and J by 5 bases, with 12 bases between the two germline ends. Germline V gives CDR1 LNHDA, CDR2 SQIVND (reference sequence). This CDR3 contains 13 residues. The CDR3 sequence is CASSGTSGETQYF. DNA of the CDR3: TGTGCCAGTAGTGGGACTTCAGGGGAGACCCAGTACTTC.